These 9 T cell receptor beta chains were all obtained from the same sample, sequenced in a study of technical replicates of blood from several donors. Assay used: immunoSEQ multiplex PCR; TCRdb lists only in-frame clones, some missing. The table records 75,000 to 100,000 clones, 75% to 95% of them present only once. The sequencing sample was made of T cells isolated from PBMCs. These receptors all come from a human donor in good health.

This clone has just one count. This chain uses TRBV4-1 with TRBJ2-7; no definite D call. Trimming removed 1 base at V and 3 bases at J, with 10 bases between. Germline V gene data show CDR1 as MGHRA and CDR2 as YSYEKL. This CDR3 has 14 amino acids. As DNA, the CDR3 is TGCGCCAGCAGCCAAGGGGCCCTTTTCTACGAGCAGTACTTC. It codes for CASSQGALFYEQYF.

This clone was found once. For the CDR3, the DNA is TGCAGCGCCGCGGGGACAGGGGGCGAGCAAAACCTACAGAGACCTGAAGGCTATGGCTACACCTTC. As protein: CSAAGTGGEQNLQRPEGYGYTF. V gene TRBV29-1 combines with J gene TRBJ1-2; TRBD1 matches at 12 bases. V lost 7 bases to trimming and J lost 4 bases; unmatched junction nucleotides: 31. Germline values: CDR1 SQVTM, CDR2 ANQGSEA. The CDR3 contains 22 residues.

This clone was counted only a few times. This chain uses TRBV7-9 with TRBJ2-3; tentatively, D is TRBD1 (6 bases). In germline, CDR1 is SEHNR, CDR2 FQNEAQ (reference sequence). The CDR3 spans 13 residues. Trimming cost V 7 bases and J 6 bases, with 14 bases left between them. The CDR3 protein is CASTPQGRDTQYF. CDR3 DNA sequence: TGTGCCAGCACCCCACAGGGAAGGGATACGCAGTATTTT.

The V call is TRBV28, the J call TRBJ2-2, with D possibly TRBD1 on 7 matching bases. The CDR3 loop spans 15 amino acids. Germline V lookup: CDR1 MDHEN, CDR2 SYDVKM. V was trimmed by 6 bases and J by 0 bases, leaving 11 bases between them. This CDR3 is CASSPGGSNTGELFF. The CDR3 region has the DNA TGTGCCAGCAGCCCAGGGGGGTCGAACACCGGGGAGCTGTTTTTT.

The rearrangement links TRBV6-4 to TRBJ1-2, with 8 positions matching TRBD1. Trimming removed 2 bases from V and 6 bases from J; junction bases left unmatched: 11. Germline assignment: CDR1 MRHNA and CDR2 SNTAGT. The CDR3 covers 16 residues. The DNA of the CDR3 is TGTGCCAGCAGTGACCAGCGGTCAGGGGGCAGTCATGGCTACACCTTC. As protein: CASSDQRSGGSHGYTF.

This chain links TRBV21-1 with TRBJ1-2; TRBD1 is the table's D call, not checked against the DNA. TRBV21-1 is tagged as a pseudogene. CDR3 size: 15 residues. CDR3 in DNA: TGTGCCAGCAGCAAAGGATGGCCCTCTAACTATGGCTACACCTTC. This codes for CASSKGWPSNYGYTF.

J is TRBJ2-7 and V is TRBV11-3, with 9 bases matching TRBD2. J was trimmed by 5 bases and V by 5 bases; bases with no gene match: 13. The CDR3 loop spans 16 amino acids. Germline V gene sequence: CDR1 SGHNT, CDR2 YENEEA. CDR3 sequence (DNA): TGTGCCAGCAGCGCCCCCTCCGCGGGGGGGTTACACGAGCAGTACTTC. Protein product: CASSAPSAGGLHEQYF.

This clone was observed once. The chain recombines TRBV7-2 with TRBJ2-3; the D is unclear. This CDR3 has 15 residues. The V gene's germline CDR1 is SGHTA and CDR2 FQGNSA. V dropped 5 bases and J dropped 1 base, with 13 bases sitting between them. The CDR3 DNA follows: TGTGCCAGCAGCCCTAGACGGGTACGCACAGATACGCAGTATTTT. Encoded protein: CASSPRRVRTDTQYF.

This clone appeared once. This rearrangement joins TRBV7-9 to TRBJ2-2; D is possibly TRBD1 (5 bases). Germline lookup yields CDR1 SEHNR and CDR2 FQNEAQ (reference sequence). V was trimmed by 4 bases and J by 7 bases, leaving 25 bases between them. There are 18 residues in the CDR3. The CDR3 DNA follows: TGTGCCAGCAGCTGCACCACCTTGCGACAGCCTGGTATCGGGGAGCTGTTTTTT. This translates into CASSCTTLRQPGIGELFF.